A selection of T cell receptor beta chains follows, all from one sample in a study of radiotherapy plus CTLA-4 blockade in lung cancer. Data came from immunoSEQ multiplex PCR; TCRdb stores just in-frame clones and leaves some out. The top ten hold more than 9% of the sample, which has roughly 80,000 clones, approximately 73% seen once. The sample consisted of peripheral blood, taken from a patient treated with radiotherapy plus ipilimumab. The receptors shown here come from a human donor with non-small cell lung cancer whose response to radiotherapy plus ipilimumab could not be evaluated. The CDR3 runs from the conserved cysteine through the conserved F or W. The order of the fields is CDR3 DNA, CDR3 protein, clone size, J gene, D gene, V gene. D genes are given only for firm matches. Clone size is stated in some rows and not others, as once, few, many or a class when expanded.

CDR3 DNA: TGTGCCTGGAGTAGCGGGGAGGTAATGGGAGGTACACCCCTCCACTTT; CDR3 protein: CAWSSGEVMGGTPLHF; clone size: NA; J gene: TRBJ1-6; D gene: NA; V gene: TRBV30
CDR3 DNA: TGTGCCTGGATCGGAATTTCAAACAGGGCGGACGGCTACACCTTC; CDR3 protein: CAWIGISNRADGYTF; clone size: NA; J gene: TRBJ1-2; D gene: NA; V gene: TRBV30
CDR3 DNA: TGTGCCAGCAGTTTAGCGGTTTCCTCTGGAAACACCATATATTTT; CDR3 protein: CASSLAVSSGNTIYF; clone size: NA; J gene: TRBJ1-3; D gene: NA; V gene: TRBV28
CDR3 DNA: TGTGCCAGCAGCGCCCGGGACAGGTATAACTCTGGGGCCAACGTCCTGACTTTC; CDR3 protein: CASSARDRYNSGANVLTF; clone size: once; J gene: TRBJ2-6; D gene: TRBD1; V gene: TRBV9
CDR3 DNA: TGTGCCAGCAGCTTAGGACTAGTCGCAGATACGCAGTATTTT; CDR3 protein: CASSLGLVADTQYF; clone size: NA; J gene: TRBJ2-3; D gene: TRBD2; V gene: TRBV5-4
CDR3 DNA: TGTGCCAGCAGCGGATCAGAAGTCAATCAGCCCCAGCATTTT; CDR3 protein: CASSGSEVNQPQHF; clone size: NA; J gene: TRBJ1-5; D gene: NA; V gene: TRBV9
CDR3 DNA: TGTGCCAGCAGCTGGGGGACAGGGGAGAACACTGAAGCTTTCTTT; CDR3 protein: CASSWGTGENTEAFF; clone size: NA; J gene: TRBJ1-1; D gene: TRBD1; V gene: TRBV5-6
CDR3 DNA: TGTGCCAGCAGTGCGAGAGGGATTTCACCATACGAGCAGTACTTC; CDR3 protein: CASSARGISPYEQYF; clone size: NA; J gene: TRBJ2-7; D gene: NA; V gene: TRBV6-1
CDR3 DNA: TGTGCCAGCAGCCAAGCCCGTAGAAACAGGGGGCTCGAGCAGTACTTC; CDR3 protein: CASSQARRNRGLEQYF; clone size: once; J gene: TRBJ2-7; D gene: TRBD1; V gene: TRBV4-2
CDR3 DNA: TGTGCCAGCAGCCAAACTAACTATGGCTACACCTTC; CDR3 protein: CASSQTNYGYTF; clone size: NA; J gene: TRBJ1-2; D gene: NA; V gene: TRBV7-8
CDR3 DNA: TGTGCCAGCAGTGGCGGACTACTCACAGATACGCAGTATTTT; CDR3 protein: CASSGGLLTDTQYF; clone size: NA; J gene: TRBJ2-3; D gene: NA; V gene: TRBV6-4
CDR3 DNA: TGTGCCAGCAGCCAAGTCGGACAGGGTACGGGCTATGGCTACACCTTC; CDR3 protein: CASSQVGQGTGYGYTF; clone size: NA; J gene: TRBJ1-2; D gene: TRBD1; V gene: TRBV4-2
CDR3 DNA: TGTGCCAGCAGCTTAGTGGCTGGACAGGGTCTGTCCGGAAACACCATATATTTT; CDR3 protein: CASSLVAGQGLSGNTIYF; clone size: NA; J gene: TRBJ1-3; D gene: TRBD1; V gene: TRBV7-8
CDR3 DNA: TGTGCCATCTCGGCCGGGGGGCGGGGCACAGATACGCAGTATTTT; CDR3 protein: CAISAGGRGTDTQYF; clone size: NA; J gene: TRBJ2-3; D gene: NA; V gene: TRBV19
CDR3 DNA: TGTGCCAGCAGCTTGCCAGCTAGCGGGGGGGCTTCAGATACGCAGTATTTT; CDR3 protein: CASSLPASGGASDTQYF; clone size: NA; J gene: TRBJ2-3; D gene: TRBD2; V gene: TRBV7-9
CDR3 DNA: TGTGCCAGCAGCGTAGGGGCAGGGGCGAACACAGATACGCAGTATTTT; CDR3 protein: CASSVGAGANTDTQYF; clone size: few; J gene: TRBJ2-3; D gene: NA; V gene: TRBV9
CDR3 DNA: TGTGCCTGGAAGCCCCACCTCAGGGGACGATCTGGAAACACCATATATTTT; CDR3 protein: CAWKPHLRGRSGNTIYF; clone size: NA; J gene: TRBJ1-3; D gene: NA; V gene: TRBV30
CDR3 DNA: TGTGCCAGCAGCTTGGGGCTAGCGGGACCCACAGATACGCAGTATTTT; CDR3 protein: CASSLGLAGPTDTQYF; clone size: NA; J gene: TRBJ2-3; D gene: TRBD2; V gene: TRBV5-6
CDR3 DNA: TGTGCCAGCAGCTTTGACTATAATGAGCAGTTCTTC; CDR3 protein: CASSFDYNEQFF; clone size: NA; J gene: TRBJ2-1; D gene: NA; V gene: TRBV12-1
CDR3 DNA: TGTGCCAGCAGCCCCGCCCCGACAGGCAAGATTGAGACCCAGTACTTC; CDR3 protein: CASSPAPTGKIETQYF; clone size: NA; J gene: TRBJ2-5; D gene: NA; V gene: TRBV7-3
CDR3 DNA: TGTGCCAGCAGCGTAGTAGATGAAGCTTTCTTT; CDR3 protein: CASSVVDEAFF; clone size: NA; J gene: TRBJ1-1; D gene: NA; V gene: TRBV9
CDR3 DNA: TGTGCCAGCAGTTTAGGGAGCTGGGCGCCAAACACTGAAGCTTTCTTT; CDR3 protein: CASSLGSWAPNTEAFF; clone size: NA; J gene: TRBJ1-1; D gene: NA; V gene: TRBV28
CDR3 DNA: TGTGCCAGCAGTTTATGGTTCCGGTGGGAGGGTACAACTAATGAAAAACTGTTTTTT; CDR3 protein: CASSLWFRWEGTTNEKLFF; clone size: NA; J gene: TRBJ1-4; D gene: NA; V gene: TRBV28
CDR3 DNA: TGTGCCATCAGTGATCTCCTCGGGGGTGGTGGCTACACCTTC; CDR3 protein: CAISDLLGGGGYTF; clone size: few; J gene: TRBJ1-2; D gene: NA; V gene: TRBV10-3
CDR3 DNA: TGTGCCAGTAGGGTCGGACAGGGATTCGTTGAGCCCCAGCATTTT; CDR3 protein: CASRVGQGFVEPQHF; clone size: NA; J gene: TRBJ1-5; D gene: TRBD1; V gene: TRBV19
CDR3 DNA: TGCGCCAGCAGTCTTTCTGCACAGGCACCCTTTGAGTACTTC; CDR3 protein: CASSLSAQAPFEYF; clone size: NA; J gene: TRBJ2-7; D gene: NA; V gene: TRBV5-1
CDR3 DNA: TGTGCCAGTAGTTGGACAGCGACTTCCTACGAGCAGTACTTC; CDR3 protein: CASSWTATSYEQYF; clone size: once; J gene: TRBJ2-7; D gene: NA; V gene: TRBV19
CDR3 DNA: TGCGCCAGCAGTCAACAGGTCTCCGGGACAGGGAGAGAGCAGTACTTC; CDR3 protein: CASSQQVSGTGREQYF; clone size: NA; J gene: TRBJ2-7; D gene: TRBD1; V gene: TRBV23-1
CDR3 DNA: TGCAGCGTTGGGGAGGGGGTGGGTATCTATGGCTACACCTTC; CDR3 protein: CSVGEGVGIYGYTF; clone size: NA; J gene: TRBJ1-2; D gene: NA; V gene: TRBV29-1
CDR3 DNA: TGTGCCAGCAGCTATCGGGAGACCCAGTACTTC; CDR3 protein: CASSYRETQYF; clone size: NA; J gene: TRBJ2-5; D gene: NA; V gene: TRBV5-4
CDR3 DNA: TGCGCCAGCAGCTTGGGTCAGGCCTATAATTCACCCCTCCACTTT; CDR3 protein: CASSLGQAYNSPLHF; clone size: NA; J gene: TRBJ1-6; D gene: NA; V gene: TRBV5-1
CDR3 DNA: TGTGCCAGTAGTGACAGGGCCGATCAGCCCCAGCATTTT; CDR3 protein: CASSDRADQPQHF; clone size: NA; J gene: TRBJ1-5; D gene: TRBD1; V gene: TRBV19
CDR3 DNA: TGCAGCGTTCGGGGCTTCGACAGGGCAGGAGGCTACACCTTC; CDR3 protein: CSVRGFDRAGGYTF; clone size: NA; J gene: TRBJ1-2; D gene: TRBD1; V gene: TRBV29-1
CDR3 DNA: TGTGCCAGCAGTCGGACAGGGACTTTCTACGAGCAGTACTTC; CDR3 protein: CASSRTGTFYEQYF; clone size: NA; J gene: TRBJ2-7; D gene: TRBD1; V gene: TRBV6-5
CDR3 DNA: TGTGCCAGCACAACCCTTTGGGACAGGGGTGCTGAAGCTTTCTTT; CDR3 protein: CASTTLWDRGAEAFF; clone size: NA; J gene: TRBJ1-1; D gene: TRBD1; V gene: TRBV6-6
CDR3 DNA: TGCGCCAGCAGCTTGGAATTTAGCGGCACCGGGGAGCTGTTTTTT; CDR3 protein: CASSLEFSGTGELFF; clone size: NA; J gene: TRBJ2-2; D gene: NA; V gene: TRBV5-1
CDR3 DNA: TGTGCCAGCAGCTTAGGGCGGCTCTTCATGAACACTGAAGCTTTCTTT; CDR3 protein: CASSLGRLFMNTEAFF; clone size: NA; J gene: TRBJ1-1; D gene: NA; V gene: TRBV7-2
CDR3 DNA: TGTGCCAGCAGCACTAGACAGGGCCAGGGGGCCCTCCACTTT; CDR3 protein: CASSTRQGQGALHF; clone size: NA; J gene: TRBJ1-6; D gene: TRBD1; V gene: TRBV7-2
CDR3 DNA: TGTGCCAGCAGCCAAGAAGGGGTCTCCTACGAGCAGTACTTC; CDR3 protein: CASSQEGVSYEQYF; clone size: NA; J gene: TRBJ2-7; D gene: NA; V gene: TRBV4-2
CDR3 DNA: TGTGCCAGTAGATCCGCAGATACGCAGTATTTT; CDR3 protein: CASRSADTQYF; clone size: NA; J gene: TRBJ2-3; D gene: NA; V gene: TRBV19
CDR3 DNA: TGTGCCAGCAGCCCTCCGGACAGGGTTCCCTACGAGCAGTACTTC; CDR3 protein: CASSPPDRVPYEQYF; clone size: NA; J gene: TRBJ2-7; D gene: TRBD1; V gene: TRBV7-9
CDR3 DNA: TGTGCCAGCAGCTTATTGTGGGGGGAAGGGGAAGCTAACTATGGCTACACCTTC; CDR3 protein: CASSLLWGEGEANYGYTF; clone size: NA; J gene: TRBJ1-2; D gene: NA; V gene: TRBV13
CDR3 DNA: TGTGCCAGCAAGGGACAGGGGGCTACTAACTATGGCTACACCTTC; CDR3 protein: CASKGQGATNYGYTF; clone size: many; J gene: TRBJ1-2; D gene: TRBD1; V gene: TRBV28
CDR3 DNA: TGTGCCTGGAGTGCCCAACAGGGGGCGTGGGAGACCCAGTACTTC; CDR3 protein: CAWSAQQGAWETQYF; clone size: NA; J gene: TRBJ2-5; D gene: TRBD1; V gene: TRBV30
CDR3 DNA: TGTGCCAGCAGTCCCAGGACTAGCGACGCAGATACGCAGTATTTT; CDR3 protein: CASSPRTSDADTQYF; clone size: NA; J gene: TRBJ2-3; D gene: TRBD2; V gene: TRBV25-1
CDR3 DNA: TGCAGCGTTGATGTTTGGGACCGGGGGGGAGAGACCCAGTACTTC; CDR3 protein: CSVDVWDRGGETQYF; clone size: NA; J gene: TRBJ2-5; D gene: TRBD2; V gene: TRBV29-1
CDR3 DNA: TGTGCCAGCAGTCCACCCGGGACAGCTGGGGATTATGGCTACACCTTC; CDR3 protein: CASSPPGTAGDYGYTF; clone size: NA; J gene: TRBJ1-2; D gene: TRBD1; V gene: TRBV25-1
CDR3 DNA: TGTGCCAGCAGCATAAATTCCGGGACAGGGGGCACCGGGGAGCTGTTTTTT; CDR3 protein: CASSINSGTGGTGELFF; clone size: NA; J gene: TRBJ2-2; D gene: TRBD1; V gene: TRBV7-3
CDR3 DNA: TGTGCCAGCAGCGAGGGGGGGATGAACACTGAAGCTTTCTTT; CDR3 protein: CASSEGGMNTEAFF; clone size: NA; J gene: TRBJ1-1; D gene: NA; V gene: TRBV2
CDR3 DNA: TGCGCCAGCAGCCAAGGGACAGGGGGCGAAGATGAGCAGTTCTTC; CDR3 protein: CASSQGTGGEDEQFF; clone size: NA; J gene: TRBJ2-1; D gene: TRBD1; V gene: TRBV23-1
CDR3 DNA: TGTGCCAGCAGCTTAGACGCGGAGTACGAGCAGTACTTC; CDR3 protein: CASSLDAEYEQYF; clone size: NA; J gene: TRBJ2-7; D gene: NA; V gene: TRBV7-2
CDR3 DNA: TGTGCCTGGAGTGTACCTCTAGCGGGACGCACAGATACGCAGTATTTT; CDR3 protein: CAWSVPLAGRTDTQYF; clone size: few; J gene: TRBJ2-3; D gene: TRBD2; V gene: TRBV30
CDR3 DNA: TGCGCCAGCAGCTTGGCTAGTCGGGCCCGAGGGACCGGGGAGCTGTTTTTT; CDR3 protein: CASSLASRARGTGELFF; clone size: NA; J gene: TRBJ2-2; D gene: NA; V gene: TRBV5-1